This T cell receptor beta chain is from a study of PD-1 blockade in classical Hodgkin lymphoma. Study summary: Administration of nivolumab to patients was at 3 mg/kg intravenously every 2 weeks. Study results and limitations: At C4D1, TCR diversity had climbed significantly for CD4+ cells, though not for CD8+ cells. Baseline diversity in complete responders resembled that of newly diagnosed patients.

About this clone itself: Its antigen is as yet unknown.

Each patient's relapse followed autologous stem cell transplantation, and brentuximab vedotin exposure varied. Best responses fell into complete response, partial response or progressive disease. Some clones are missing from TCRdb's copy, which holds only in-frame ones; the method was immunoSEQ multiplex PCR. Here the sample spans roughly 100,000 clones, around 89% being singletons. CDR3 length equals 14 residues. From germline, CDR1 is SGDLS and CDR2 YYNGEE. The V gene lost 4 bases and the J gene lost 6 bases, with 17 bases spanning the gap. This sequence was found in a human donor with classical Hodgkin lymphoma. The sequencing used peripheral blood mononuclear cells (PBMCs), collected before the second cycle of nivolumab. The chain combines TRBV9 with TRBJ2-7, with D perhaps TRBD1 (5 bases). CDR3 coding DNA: TGTGCCAGCAGCCCGAGGACATCCCTGGTCGAGCAGTACTTC. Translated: CASSPRTSLVEQYF.